Listed here are 26 T cell receptor beta chains from one sample, sequenced in a study of cytomegalovirus exposure and HLA in healthy donors. Assay: immunoSEQ multiplex PCR; the TCRdb copy retains only in-frame clones and omits some. The repertoire holds 260,000 or so clones, with about nine tenths as singletons. Source material: PBMCs. The receptors shown here come from a woman aged 25 to 39 in good health and CMV-seronegative.

The chain joins TRBV9 to TRBJ2-5; D might be TRBD2 (6 bases). Germline V lookup: CDR1 SGDLS, CDR2 YYNGEE. V lost 0 bases, J lost 5 bases, and 17 bases lay in between. The CDR3 covers 16 residues. Here the CDR3 DNA reads TGTGCCAGCAGCGTAGGTGCTAGCGAGATGGGGGAGACCCAGTACTTC. Its protein product is CASSVGASEMGETQYF.

The chain uses TRBV4-3 and TRBJ1-1, with a possible D match to TRBD1 (5 bases). The germline gives CDR1 LGHNA, CDR2 YSLEER. This CDR3 is built from 15 residues. V dropped 0 bases and J dropped 6 bases, with 14 bases sitting between them. The CDR3 protein is CASSQDWQGSPEAFF. CDR3 DNA sequence: TGCGCCAGCAGCCAAGATTGGCAGGGAAGCCCTGAAGCTTTCTTT.

The chain recombines TRBV4-1 with TRBJ2-1; 10 bases fit TRBD1. V trimming: 4 bases; J trimming: 4 bases; junction bases outside the gene matches: 4. CDR3 length: 15 amino acids. Germline V gives CDR1 MGHRA, CDR2 YSYEKL. The CDR3: CASSPDRGLYNEQFF. CDR3 nucleotide sequence: TGCGCCAGCAGCCCAGACAGGGGGCTGTACAATGAGCAGTTCTTC.

A few counts support this clone. The chain is built from TRBV11-2 and TRBJ2-2; no firm D call. The germline V gene encodes CDR1 SGHAT and CDR2 FQNNGV. This CDR3 comprises 13 residues. The V end lost 4 bases, the J end lost 6 bases, and 9 bases lay between the germline ends. The CDR3 region is CASSYGYAGELFF. CDR3 nucleotides: TGTGCCAGCAGCTACGGATACGCCGGGGAGCTGTTTTTT.

The chain uses TRBV15 and TRBJ2-3; D may match TRBD1 or TRBD2 (5 bases each). The length of the CDR3 is 16 residues. Deletions cut 0 bases from V and 0 bases from J, with 10 bases between. Germline V gene lookup returns CDR1 LNHNV and CDR2 YYDKDF (reference sequence). The CDR3 coding sequence is TGTGCCACCAGCAGAGATTGGGGACCGAGCACAGATACGCAGTATTTT. Protein product: CATSRDWGPSTDTQYF. Supplemented by reference TRBV15 and TRBJ2-3, the full variable domain reads DAMVIQNPRYQVTQFGKPVTLSCSQTLNHNVMYWYQQKSSQAPKLLFHYYDKDFNNEADTPDNFQSRRPNTSFCFLDIRSPGLGDTAMYLCATSRDWGPSTDTQYFGPGTRLTVL.

The rearrangement joins TRBV4-3 to TRBJ2-1; no firm D call. CDR1 is LGHNA, CDR2 YSLEER, per germline. The V end was cut by 3 bases, the J end by 0 bases, with 3 bases between. The CDR3 extends over 13 amino acids. CDR3 bases: TGCGCCAGCAGCCACAACTCCTACAATGAGCAGTTCTTC. This codes for CASSHNSYNEQFF.

CDR3 DNA sequence: TGTGCCACCAGCAGGAGAACTAGCGGGAGCTACACCGGGGAGCTGTTTTTT. Its protein is CATSRRTSGSYTGELFF. The chain employs TRBV15 and TRBJ2-2; TRBD2 matches at 11 bases. The CDR3 consists of 17 residues. Losses at the gene ends were 3 bases for V and 3 bases for J; bases not matched to a gene: 6. Germline CDR1 LNHNV, CDR2 YYDKDF (reference sequence).

This chain connects TRBV6-6 to TRBJ1-2, with a weak D call TRBD1 (6 bases). With 6 bases removed from V and 2 bases from J, the gap between germline ends came to 10 bases. The CDR3 covers 13 residues. CDR1 and CDR2 (germline): MNHNY, SVGAGI (reference sequence). The CDR3 bases are TGTGCCAGCAGCGCTGACAGGAACTATGGCTACACCTTC. The encoded protein is CASSADRNYGYTF.

The chain is built from TRBV5-6 and TRBJ1-1, with D perhaps TRBD1 (5 bases). Looked up from germline, CDR1 is SGHDT and CDR2 is YYEEEE. This CDR3 is built from 11 residues. The V and J ends lost 2 bases and 8 bases respectively, with 7 bases between them. The CDR3 reads CASSFSGEAFF. Written as DNA, the CDR3 is TGTGCCAGCAGCTTCTCAGGGGAAGCTTTCTTT.

The chain combines TRBV9 with TRBJ2-2; 9 nucleotides line up with TRBD2. The germline gives CDR1 SGDLS, CDR2 YYNGEE. This CDR3 is built from 19 residues. The V and J ends lost 3 bases and 3 bases, in that order; junction bases with no gene match: 15. The CDR3: CASSGRGASGALDTGELFF. As DNA, the CDR3 is TGTGCCAGCAGCGGGAGGGGGGCTAGCGGGGCCCTTGACACCGGGGAGCTGTTTTTT.

J is TRBJ2-6 and V is TRBV4-1, with D unresolved. Deletions cut 4 bases from V and 4 bases from J, with 8 bases between. Germline-derived CDR1 and CDR2 are MGHRA and YSYEKL. The CDR3 is 14 residues long. In DNA form, the CDR3 reads TGCGCCAGCAGCCGCGGTGAGGGGGCCAACGTCCTGACTTTC. Translation: CASSRGEGANVLTF.

The chain recombines TRBV5-1 with TRBJ2-1, with 9 bases identical to TRBD2. Germline loops: CDR1 SGHRS, CDR2 YFSETQ. V dropped 4 bases and J dropped 7; count of bases not matched to a gene: 12. The CDR3 is 16 amino acids. The CDR3 coding sequence is TGCGCCAGCAGCCTATTCGCCGGACTAGCGAGAAATGAGCAGTTCTTC. Its protein product is CASSLFAGLARNEQFF. Together with reference TRBV5-1 and TRBJ2-1, the CDR3 gives the full variable domain: KAGVTQTPRYLIKTRGQQVTLSCSPISGHRSVSWYQQTPGQGLQFLFEYFSETQRNKGNFPGRFSGRQFSNSRSEMNVSTLELGDSALYLCASSLFAGLARNEQFFGPGTRLTVL.

This chain uses TRBV7-9 with TRBJ2-7; D uncertain. From germline, CDR1 is SEHNR and CDR2 FQNEAQ (reference sequence). V was pared by 5 bases and J by 6 bases, with 11 bases between. This CDR3 is 12 amino acids long. CDR3 region: CASSPTPTEQYF. CDR3 sequence (DNA): TGTGCCAGCAGCCCTACCCCCACCGAGCAGTACTTC.

CDR3 region: CASSLLQGGNTEAFF. The DNA of the CDR3 is TGTGCCAGCAGCTTGCTGCAGGGGGGGAACACTGAAGCTTTCTTT. The V gene is TRBV5-6, the J gene TRBJ1-1, with 7 bases identical to TRBD1. Germline lookup yields CDR1 SGHDT and CDR2 YYEEEE. The J segment lost 1 base and the V segment lost 1 base, leaving 4 bases of the junction unmatched. The CDR3 loop spans 15 amino acids.

V is TRBV30 and J is TRBJ2-3, with no clear D. This CDR3 comprises 14 residues. Trimming stripped 2 bases from V and 1 base from J, with 10 bases between. Germline assignment: CDR1 GTSNPN and CDR2 SVGIG (reference sequence). The CDR3 is CAWSKAAGTDTQYF. CDR3 DNA sequence: TGTGCCTGGAGTAAAGCAGCTGGCACAGATACGCAGTATTTT. The variable domain in full, completed from reference TRBV30 and TRBJ2-3, reads SQTIHQWPATLVQPVGSPLSLECTVEGTSNPNLYWYRQAAGRGLQLLFYSVGIGQISSEVPQNLSASRPQDRQFILSSKKLLLSDSGFYLCAWSKAAGTDTQYFGPGTRLTVL.

The chain couples TRBV4-2 to TRBJ2-7, with 9 nucleotides matching TRBD2. The CDR3 contains 16 residues. Looked up from germline, CDR1 is LGHNA and CDR2 is YNFKEQ. V gave up 0 bases and J gave up 3 bases; unmatched junction bases: 6. CDR3 in DNA: TGTGCCAGCAGCCAAGATCGACTAGCGGCGATCTACGAGCAGTACTTC. Protein product: CASSQDRLAAIYEQYF.

The chain is built from TRBV16 and TRBJ2-7, with D possibly called TRBD1 or TRBD2 (6 bases each). There are 12 residues in the CDR3. Germline V gene sequence: CDR1 KGHSY, CDR2 FQNENV. The ends were cut back, 2 bases at V and 6 bases at J, with 8 bases in the middle. The CDR3 region is CASSQPGAEQYF. The CDR3 bases are TGTGCCAGCAGCCAACCGGGGGCCGAGCAGTACTTC.

This clone was counted once. This chain's CDR3 is CASSQDAVYSSYNEQFF. DNA of the CDR3: TGCGCCAGCAGCCAAGACGCGGTATACAGCTCCTACAATGAGCAGTTCTTC. The chain carries TRBV4-3 and TRBJ2-1, with D hard to call. With 0 bases removed from V and 0 bases from J, the gap between germline ends came to 12 bases. CDR1 LGHNA and CDR2 YSLEER come from the germline V gene. This CDR3 is 17 amino acids long.

This sequence joins TRBV18 and TRBJ2-7; TRBD2 matches at 14 bases. This CDR3 has 16 amino acids. J gave up 2 bases and V 6 bases, and 6 bases lay outside the gene matches. Germline CDR1 is KGHSH and CDR2 is LQKENI. The CDR3 DNA is TGTGCCAGCTCGCCCGGGACTAGCGGGAGAGCCTACGAGCAGTACTTC. Its protein product is CASSPGTSGRAYEQYF. The variable domain in full, completed from reference TRBV18 and TRBJ2-7, reads NAGVMQNPRHLVRRRGQEARLRCSPMKGHSHVYWYRQLPEEGLKFMVYLQKENIIDESGMPKERFSAEFPKEGPSILRIQQVVRGDSAAYFCASSPGTSGRAYEQYFGPGTRLTVT.

The CDR3 spells CASSPRSSGRAWGKNIQYF. For the CDR3, the DNA is TGTGCCAGCTCACCGCGGAGTAGCGGGAGGGCTTGGGGCAAAAACATTCAGTACTTC. This chain links TRBV18 with TRBJ2-4; 11 bases fit TRBD2. Per the germline V gene, CDR1 is KGHSH and CDR2 is LQKENI. CDR3 size: 19 residues. V lost 3 bases and J lost 3; bases outside the gene matches: 13.

The DNA for the CDR3 is TGTGCCAGCAGTTTAAGAGGACAGAACTACGAGCAGTACTTC. Translating it yields CASSLRGQNYEQYF. This rearrangement joins TRBV27 to TRBJ2-7; tentative D call: TRBD1 (6 bases). The CDR3 runs 14 residues. V was cut by 2 bases and J by 3 bases, with 11 bases left in between. CDR1 is MNHEY and CDR2 is SMNVEV in the germline V gene (reference sequence).

V gene TRBV5-5 combines with J gene TRBJ2-1; D might be TRBD2 (5 bases). This CDR3 comprises 15 residues. Trimming took 2 bases from V and 4 from J, leaving 13 bases between them. Germline CDR1 and CDR2: SGHKS and YYEKEE (reference sequence). The CDR3 region is CASSLLNRGYNEQFF. The CDR3 coding sequence is TGTGCCAGCAGCTTACTCAACCGGGGTTACAATGAGCAGTTCTTC.

The gene calls are TRBV28 and TRBJ2-7; maybe TRBD2 (6 bases). Per the germline V gene, CDR1 is MDHEN and CDR2 is SYDVKM. The CDR3 has 16 residues. The V gene lost 6 bases and the J gene lost 4 bases, with 22 bases spanning the gap. The CDR3 DNA reads TGTGCCAGCAGCGCGCGTCCCGGACTATTCCGATACGAGCAGTACTTC. Protein product: CASSARPGLFRYEQYF.

The chain uses TRBV28 and TRBJ2-7; D gene uncertain. V was trimmed by 6 bases and J by 5 bases, leaving 11 bases between them. Germline V gene data show CDR1 as MDHEN and CDR2 as SYDVKM. This CDR3 contains 12 residues. CDR3 DNA: TGTGCCAGCAGAGGCGGCGTCCACGAGCAGTACTTC. It translates to CASRGGVHEQYF.

The chain joins TRBV7-2 to TRBJ2-7, with D unclear. Trimming stripped 5 bases from V and 3 bases from J, with 8 bases between. The CDR3 is made up of 12 amino acids. The germline V gene has CDR1 SGHTA and CDR2 FQGNSA. Here the CDR3 DNA reads TGTGCCAGCAGCCTCTTATTCTACGAGCAGTACTTC. Translation gives CASSLLFYEQYF.

The chain combines TRBV7-3 with TRBJ1-5; 7 nucleotides agree with TRBD1. CDR3 length: 16 residues. The junction had 6 bases not matched to a gene; V was cut back by 4 bases and J by 0 bases. In germline, CDR1 is SGHTA, CDR2 FQGTGA. The DNA of the CDR3 is TGTGCCAGCAGCTCGCCAGGGGGGAATAGCAATCAGCCCCAGCATTTT. Its translation: CASSSPGGNSNQPQHF.